The clone carrying this T cell receptor (beta chain) has only one observation. The sample originates from a study of blood T cell repertoires in COVID-19. On the study more broadly: PBMCs, B-cell-depleted T cells, or T cells provided the cDNA or gDNA that made up the material.

Sequencing was performed with immunoSEQ multiplex PCR; in TCRdb, only in-frame clones are kept and a portion is missing. The sample holds over 70,000 clones; almost 90% are singletons and the top ten take around 4.1%. This CDR3 has 15 amino acids. The ends were cut back, 7 bases at V and 2 bases at J, with 16 bases in the middle. Germline V gene lookup returns CDR1 ENHRY and CDR2 SYGVKD. The sequenced sample consisted of peripheral blood. The clonotype was recovered from a woman older than 75 with active or convalescent COVID-19. The chain joins TRBV10-3 to TRBJ2-3; D possibly corresponds to TRBD2 (6 bases). The CDR3 spells CAINVDAGPTDTQYF. The CDR3 DNA is TGTGCCATCAATGTTGATGCGGGACCCACAGATACGCAGTATTTT.